This T cell receptor beta chain was recorded in a study of cytomegalovirus exposure and HLA in healthy donors. The PCR made use of 60 Vbeta and 13 Jbeta primers. Generated by immunoSEQ multiplex PCR, the TCRdb table keeps only in-frame clones and is missing some. The listing records about 51,000 clones. This TCR was recovered from a female donor in good health and CMV-seronegative. The specimen sequenced was PBMCs.

The CDR3 DNA is TGTGCCAGCAGCGTAGGGACAGGGGGCGGAAACACCATATATTTT. This translates into CASSVGTGGGNTIYF. V is TRBV9 and J is TRBJ1-3; 11 bases are a match to TRBD1. Germline CDR1 SGDLS, CDR2 YYNGEE. V was pared by 0 bases and J by 4 bases, with 0 bases of the junction left unmatched. The CDR3 is 15 amino acids.